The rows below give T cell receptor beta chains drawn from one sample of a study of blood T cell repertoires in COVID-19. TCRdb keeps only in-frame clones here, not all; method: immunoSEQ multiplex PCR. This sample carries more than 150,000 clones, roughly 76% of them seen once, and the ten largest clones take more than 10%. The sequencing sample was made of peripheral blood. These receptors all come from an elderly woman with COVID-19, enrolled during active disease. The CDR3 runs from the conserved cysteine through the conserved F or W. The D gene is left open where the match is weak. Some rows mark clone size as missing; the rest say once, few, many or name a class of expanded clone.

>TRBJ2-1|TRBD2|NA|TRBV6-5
CASSILAGNYNEQFF
TGTGCCAGCAGTATCCTAGCGGGGAACTACAATGAGCAGTTCTTC
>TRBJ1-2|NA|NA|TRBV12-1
CASSSKRGRYGYTF
TGTGCCAGCAGCTCCAAAAGGGGAAGATATGGCTACACCTTC
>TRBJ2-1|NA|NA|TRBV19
CASSMDGSNNEQFF
TGTGCCAGTAGTATGGACGGGAGTAACAATGAGCAGTTCTTC
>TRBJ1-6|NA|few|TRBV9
CASNPGGGGSPLHF
TGTGCCAGCAACCCCGGGGGGGGTGGCTCACCCCTCCACTTT
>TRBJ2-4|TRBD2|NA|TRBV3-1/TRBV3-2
CASSRSNGRADIQYF
TGTGCCAGCAGTCGCTCGAACGGGAGGGCCGACATTCAGTACTTC
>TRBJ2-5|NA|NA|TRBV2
CASSEVLDSEETQYF
TGTGCCAGCAGTGAGGTCCTGGACAGCGAAGAGACCCAGTACTTC
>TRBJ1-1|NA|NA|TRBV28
CASSLEENTEAFF
TGTGCCAGCAGTTTGGAGGAGAACACTGAAGCTTTCTTT
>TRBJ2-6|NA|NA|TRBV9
CASSVRGVGPSGANVLTF
TGTGCCAGCAGCGTTAGAGGAGTCGGCCCCTCTGGGGCCAACGTCCTGACTTTC
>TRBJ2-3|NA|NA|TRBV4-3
CASSQELHHTDTQYF
TGCGCCAGCAGCCAAGAACTACATCACACAGATACGCAGTATTTT
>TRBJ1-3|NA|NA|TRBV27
CASSRGRGLGNTIYF
TGTGCCAGCAGTCGTGGTCGGGGGTTAGGAAACACCATATATTTT
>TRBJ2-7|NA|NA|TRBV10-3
CAISDWGTPLSSYEQYF
TGTGCCATCAGTGACTGGGGGACTCCTCTTAGCTCCTACGAGCAGTACTTC
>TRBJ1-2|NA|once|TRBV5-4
CASSLESGSFYGYTF
TGTGCCAGCAGCTTGGAATCGGGGTCCTTCTATGGCTACACCTTC
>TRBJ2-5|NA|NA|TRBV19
CASSIVFRGSQYF
TGTGCCAGTAGTATAGTCTTTCGGGGGTCCCAGTACTTC
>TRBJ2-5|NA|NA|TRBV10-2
CASSEPVKETQYF
TGCGCCAGCAGTGAGCCGGTCAAAGAGACCCAGTACTTC
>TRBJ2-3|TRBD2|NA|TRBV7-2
CASSLSGRVTDTQYF
TGTGCCAGCAGCTTAAGCGGGAGGGTCACAGATACGCAGTATTTT
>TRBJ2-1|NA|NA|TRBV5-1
CASSLALGTNEQFF
TGCGCCAGCAGCTTGGCTCTAGGGACTAATGAGCAGTTCTTC
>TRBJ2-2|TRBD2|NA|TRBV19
CASSKGTTTTGELFF
TGTGCCAGTAGTAAGGGGACTACAACCACCGGGGAGCTGTTTTTT
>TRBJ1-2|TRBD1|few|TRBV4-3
CASSLSSGTEGGYTF
TGCGCCAGCAGCCTCTCATCCGGGACAGAAGGTGGCTACACCTTC
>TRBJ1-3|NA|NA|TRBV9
CASSVSGLRGNTIYF
TGTGCCAGCAGCGTAAGCGGGCTTCGGGGAAACACCATATATTTT
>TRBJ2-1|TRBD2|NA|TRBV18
CASSPPSGSLDLNEQFF
TGTGCCAGCTCACCACCGAGCGGGAGTCTGGATTTGAATGAGCAGTTCTTC
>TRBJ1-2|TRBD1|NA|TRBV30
CAWSEGQGVGGYTF
TGTGCCTGGAGCGAGGGACAGGGGGTTGGTGGCTACACCTTC
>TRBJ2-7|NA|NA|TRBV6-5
CASQIAGSYEQYF
TGTGCCAGCCAGATAGCAGGGTCCTACGAGCAGTACTTC